Reported below is one T cell receptor beta chain. TCRdb keeps only in-frame clones here, not all; method: immunoSEQ multiplex PCR. The data contain some 350,000 clones, 85% to 90% of them singletons. This sample was taken from a study of blood T cell repertoires in COVID-19. Material for sequencing was peripheral blood. The TCR sequence derives from a woman between 45 and 60 years old with COVID-19, enrolled during active disease.

CDR3 sequence: CASSATGGGREKLFF. The CDR3 coding sequence is TGTGCCAGCAGTGCAACAGGGGGAGGCCGAGAAAAACTGTTTTTT. The chain recombines TRBV25-1 with TRBJ1-4; TRBD1 matches at 8 bases. Germline-derived CDR1 and CDR2 are MGHDK and SYGVNS. V dropped 4 bases and J dropped 8; count of bases not matched to a gene: 9. This CDR3 is built from 15 residues.